What follows are 4 T cell receptor beta chains derived from one specimen sequenced in a study of OX40 agonist ivuxolimab in advanced cancers. Clones were sequenced by immunoSEQ multiplex PCR, and TCRdb holds only the in-frame ones, with some missing. Here the sample spans 68,000 or so clones, 80% to 85% being singletons. The sequenced sample was CD4+ or CD8+ T cells sorted from blood, obtained in a trial of the OX40 agonist ivuxolimab. The receptors shown here come from an adult with an advanced solid tumor such as melanoma, head and neck, liver or kidney cancer.

The chain combines TRBV30 with TRBJ2-1; D possibly matches TRBD1 or TRBD2 (5 bases each). The V gene lost 8 bases and the J gene lost 2 bases, with 10 bases spanning the gap. The germline gives CDR1 GTSNPN, CDR2 SVGIG (reference sequence). This CDR3 spans 12 amino acids. The CDR3 DNA reads TGTGCCCGAGGGGTACCCTACAATGAGCAGTTCTTC. Protein sequence: CARGVPYNEQFF.

The chain joins TRBV12-5 to TRBJ2-3; unclear D gene. Trimming took off 3 bases at V and 4 bases at J, with 2 bases between the two ends. The CDR3 has 11 amino acids. The germline V gene has CDR1 LGHNT and CDR2 FRNRAP. CDR3 coding DNA: TGTGCTAGTGGTTTTTCAGATACGCAGTATTTT. As protein: CASGFSDTQYF.

The chain uses TRBV5-5 and TRBJ1-1; TRBD1 might be the D (5 bases). The germline gives CDR1 SGHKS, CDR2 YYEKEE (reference sequence). The CDR3 runs 15 residues. Deletions cut 0 bases from V and 11 bases from J, with 20 bases between. The CDR3 nucleotides are TGTGCCAGCAGCTTGGCTGGGACTTCCAACCGCGGCGCTTTCTTT. Translation: CASSLAGTSNRGAFF.

The DNA for the CDR3 is TGTGCCAGCAGCTTAGAGGGACAGCTGCCCAACAATGAGCAGTTCTTC. Protein: CASSLEGQLPNNEQFF. The gene calls are TRBV11-3 and TRBJ2-1; TRBD1 matches at 7 bases. There are 16 residues in the CDR3. The V segment lost 0 bases and the J segment 5 bases; nucleotides outside the gene matches: 7. CDR1 and CDR2 from the germline V gene are SGHNT and YENEEA.